This TCR beta chain derives from a study of molecular identifiers for immune sequencing clone quantification. Bulk libraries came from a prior protocol with listed TCR primers. Each CDR3 protein is one row after TCRdb ran MiXCR on the PCR reads. The sample has around 82,000 distinct CDR3 sequences, roughly 19% seen once. Study-level points and caveats: Identical TCR molecules sharing a barcode could underestimate highly expanded clone sizes.

Libraries for naive CD8 T cells, which were made from around 20,000 to 1,000,000 sorted cells, drew on 10%, 30% or 50% of the RNA. This clonotype has at least ten counts. Its antigen is undetermined. This receptor was obtained from a human donor in good health. Some libraries in this study had Jurkat cell RNA spiked in. The sample consisted of naive CD8+ T cells from blood, with Jurkat cell RNA spiked in. Noted subset: FACS-sorted CD8+CD4-CCR7+CD45RA+ naive T cells.

CDR3 bases: TGTGCCAGCAGATCGGACACGAACACTGAAGCTTTCTTT. Its translation: CASRSDTNTEAFF. The chain is built from TRBV28 and TRBJ1-1; TRBD1 is a possible D gene (5 bases). CDR1 is MDHEN and CDR2 is SYDVKM in the germline V gene. The length of the CDR3 is 13 residues. The V end lost 6 bases, the J end lost 1 base, and 9 bases lay between the germline ends.